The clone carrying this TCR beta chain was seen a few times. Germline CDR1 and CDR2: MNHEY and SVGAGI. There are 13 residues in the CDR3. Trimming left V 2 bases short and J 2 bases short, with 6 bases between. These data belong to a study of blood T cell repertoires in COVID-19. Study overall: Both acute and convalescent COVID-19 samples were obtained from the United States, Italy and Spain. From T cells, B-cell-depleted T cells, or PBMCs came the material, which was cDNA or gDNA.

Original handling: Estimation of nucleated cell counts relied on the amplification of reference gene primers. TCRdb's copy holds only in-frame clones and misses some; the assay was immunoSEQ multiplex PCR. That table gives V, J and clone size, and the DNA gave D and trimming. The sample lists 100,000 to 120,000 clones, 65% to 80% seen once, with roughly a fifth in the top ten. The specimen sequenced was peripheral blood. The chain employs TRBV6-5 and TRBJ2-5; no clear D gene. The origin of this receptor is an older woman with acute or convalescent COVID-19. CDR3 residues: CASSYNRQETQYF. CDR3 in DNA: TGTGCCAGCAGTTACAACAGACAAGAGACCCAGTACTTC.